This T cell receptor beta chain is from a study of cytomegalovirus exposure and HLA in healthy donors. This clone has a single count. Its antigen remains unidentified. Study-level results: Altogether, 150 or so TCR beta chains were recorded as cytomegalovirus-associated.

This CDR3 spans 15 amino acids. With V trimmed by 0 bases and J by 7 bases, 6 bases remained unmatched. Per germline, CDR1 MRHNA and CDR2 SNTAGT. PCR amplification relied on 60 Vbeta primers (plus 13 Jbeta primers). Only in-frame clones appear in the TCRdb table, and some are missing; sequencing was by immunoSEQ multiplex PCR. This sample has roughly 150,000 clones; roughly 84% occur once, and the top ten carry roughly 1.5%. The receptor was isolated from a woman aged 18-35 years in good health and CMV-seronegative. The chain links TRBV6-4 to TRBJ1-2, with 9 bases identical to TRBD1. Sequencing was carried out using PBMCs. This CDR3 reads CASSDSTGGESGYTF. Written as DNA, the CDR3 is TGTGCCAGCAGTGACTCGACAGGGGGAGAAAGTGGCTACACCTTC.